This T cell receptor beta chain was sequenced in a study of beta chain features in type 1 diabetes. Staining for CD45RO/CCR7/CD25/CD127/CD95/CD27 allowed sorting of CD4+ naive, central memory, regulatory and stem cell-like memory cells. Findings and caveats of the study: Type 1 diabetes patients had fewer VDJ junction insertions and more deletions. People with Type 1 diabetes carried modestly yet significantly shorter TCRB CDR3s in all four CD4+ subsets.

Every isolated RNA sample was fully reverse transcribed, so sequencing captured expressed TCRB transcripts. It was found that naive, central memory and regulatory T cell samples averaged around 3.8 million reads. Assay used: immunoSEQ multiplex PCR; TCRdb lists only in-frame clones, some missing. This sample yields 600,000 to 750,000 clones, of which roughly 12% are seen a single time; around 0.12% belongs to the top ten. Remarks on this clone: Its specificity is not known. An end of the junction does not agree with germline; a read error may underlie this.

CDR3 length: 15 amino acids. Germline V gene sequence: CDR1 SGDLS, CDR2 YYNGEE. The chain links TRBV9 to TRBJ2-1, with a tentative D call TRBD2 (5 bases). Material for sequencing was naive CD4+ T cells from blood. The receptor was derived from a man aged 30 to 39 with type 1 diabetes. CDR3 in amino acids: CTSSVEGSSYNEQFF. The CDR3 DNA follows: TGTACCAGCAGCGTAGAGGGTAGCTCCTACAATGAGCAGTTCTTC.